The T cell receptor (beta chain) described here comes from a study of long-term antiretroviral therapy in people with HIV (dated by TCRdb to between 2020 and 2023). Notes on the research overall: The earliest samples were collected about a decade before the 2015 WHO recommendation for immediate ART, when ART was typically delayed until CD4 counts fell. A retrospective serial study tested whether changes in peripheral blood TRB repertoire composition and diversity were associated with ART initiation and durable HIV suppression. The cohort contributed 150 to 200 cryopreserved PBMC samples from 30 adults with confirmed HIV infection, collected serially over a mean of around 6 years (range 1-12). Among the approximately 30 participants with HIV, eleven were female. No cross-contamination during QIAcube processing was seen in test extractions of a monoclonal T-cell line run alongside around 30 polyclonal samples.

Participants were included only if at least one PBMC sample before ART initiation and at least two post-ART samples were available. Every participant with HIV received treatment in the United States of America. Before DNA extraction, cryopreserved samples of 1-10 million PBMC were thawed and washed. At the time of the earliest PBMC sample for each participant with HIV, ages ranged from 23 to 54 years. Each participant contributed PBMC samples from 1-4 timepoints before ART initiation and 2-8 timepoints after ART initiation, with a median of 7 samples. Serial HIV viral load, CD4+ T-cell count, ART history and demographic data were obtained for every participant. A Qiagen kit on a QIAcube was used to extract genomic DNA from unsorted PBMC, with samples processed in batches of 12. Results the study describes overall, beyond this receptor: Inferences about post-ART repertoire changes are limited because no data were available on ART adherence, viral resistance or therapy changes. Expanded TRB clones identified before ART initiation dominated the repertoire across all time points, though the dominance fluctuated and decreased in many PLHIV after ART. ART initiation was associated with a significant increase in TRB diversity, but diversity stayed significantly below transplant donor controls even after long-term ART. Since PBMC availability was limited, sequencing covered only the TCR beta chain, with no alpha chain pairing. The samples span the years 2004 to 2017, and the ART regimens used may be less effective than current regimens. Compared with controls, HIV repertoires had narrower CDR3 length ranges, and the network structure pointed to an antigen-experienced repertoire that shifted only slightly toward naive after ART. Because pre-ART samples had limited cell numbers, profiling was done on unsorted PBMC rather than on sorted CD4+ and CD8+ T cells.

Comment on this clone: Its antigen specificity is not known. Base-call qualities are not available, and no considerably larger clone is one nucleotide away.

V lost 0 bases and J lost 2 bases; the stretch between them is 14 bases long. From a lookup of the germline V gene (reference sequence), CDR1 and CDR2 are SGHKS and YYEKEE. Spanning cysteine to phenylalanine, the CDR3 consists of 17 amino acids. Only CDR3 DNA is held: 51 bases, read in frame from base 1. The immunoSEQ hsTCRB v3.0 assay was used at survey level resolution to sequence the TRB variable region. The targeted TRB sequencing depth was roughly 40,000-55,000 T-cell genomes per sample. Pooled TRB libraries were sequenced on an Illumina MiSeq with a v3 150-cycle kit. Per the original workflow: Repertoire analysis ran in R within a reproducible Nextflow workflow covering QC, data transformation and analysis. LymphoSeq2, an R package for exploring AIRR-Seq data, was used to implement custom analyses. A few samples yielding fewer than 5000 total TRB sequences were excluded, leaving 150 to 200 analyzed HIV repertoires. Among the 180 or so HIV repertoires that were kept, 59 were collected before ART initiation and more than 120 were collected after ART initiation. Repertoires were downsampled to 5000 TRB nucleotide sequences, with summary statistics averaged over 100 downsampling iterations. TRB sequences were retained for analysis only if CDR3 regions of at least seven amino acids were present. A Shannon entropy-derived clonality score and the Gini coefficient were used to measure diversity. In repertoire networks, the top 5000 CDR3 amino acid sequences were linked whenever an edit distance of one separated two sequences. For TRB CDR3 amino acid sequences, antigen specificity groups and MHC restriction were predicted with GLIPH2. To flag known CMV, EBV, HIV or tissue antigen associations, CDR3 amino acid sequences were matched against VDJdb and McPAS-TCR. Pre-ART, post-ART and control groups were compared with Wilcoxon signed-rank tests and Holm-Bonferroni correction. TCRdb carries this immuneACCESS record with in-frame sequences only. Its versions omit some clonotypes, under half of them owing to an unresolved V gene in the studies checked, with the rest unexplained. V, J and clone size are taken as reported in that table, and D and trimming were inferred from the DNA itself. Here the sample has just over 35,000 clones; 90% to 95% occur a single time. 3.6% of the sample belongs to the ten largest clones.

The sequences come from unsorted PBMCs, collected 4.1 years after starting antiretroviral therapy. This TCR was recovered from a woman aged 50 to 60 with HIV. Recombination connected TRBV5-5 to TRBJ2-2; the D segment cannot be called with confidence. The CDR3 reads CASSLAGWTVNTGELFF. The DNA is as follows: TGTGCCAGCAGCTTGGCCGGGTGGACGGTAAACACCGGGGAGCTGTTTTTT.